What follows is one TCR beta chain and its context. The data are from a study of technical replicates of blood from several donors. Assay used: immunoSEQ multiplex PCR; TCRdb lists only in-frame clones, some missing. The data contain approximately 70,000 clones, over 85% of them singletons. Specimen: T cells isolated from PBMCs. The sequence was obtained from a human donor in good health.

DNA for the CDR3: TGCGCCAGCAGCCAGACTCTAGCGGGAGAAGGGAATGAGCAGTTCTTC. It encodes CASSQTLAGEGNEQFF. The chain combines TRBV4-3 with TRBJ2-1; TRBD2 agrees at 10 bases. The CDR3 is made up of 16 amino acids. Germline CDR1 and CDR2: LGHNA and YSLEER. The junction had 9 bases not matched to a gene; V was cut back by 3 bases and J by 7 bases.